These T cell receptor beta chains were read from a single sample in a study of OX40 agonist ivuxolimab in advanced cancers. Sequencing was performed with immunoSEQ multiplex PCR; in TCRdb, only in-frame clones are kept and a portion is missing. This repertoire shows over 15,000 clones, 65% to 90% found once; its top ten account for 10% to 15%. The sample in question was CD4+ or CD8+ T cells sorted from blood, obtained in a trial of the OX40 agonist ivuxolimab. These receptors all stem from an adult with an advanced solid tumor such as melanoma, head and neck, liver or kidney cancer. CDR3s include the opening cysteine and the closing phenylalanine or tryptophan. The D gene is left open where the match is weak. Clone size, where shown, is once, few, many, or a class for clones that have expanded.

TRBD1	NA	TRBV6-6	TRBJ2-1	CASSQDGTGTGQFF	TGTGCCAGCAGTCAAGACGGGACAGGGACGGGGCAGTTCTTC
TRBD1	NA	TRBV11-2	TRBJ1-2	CASSLEAGGNGYTF	TGTGCCAGCAGCTTAGAGGCAGGGGGCAATGGCTACACCTTC
NA	NA	TRBV21-1	TRBJ1-1	CASSKAVGGFITEAFF	TGTGCCAGCAGCAAAGCGGTGGGGGGGTTCATCACTGAAGCTTTCTTT
NA	NA	TRBV10-3	TRBJ1-5	CAIGGAGQPQHF	TGTGCCATCGGGGGGGCCGGCCAGCCCCAGCATTTT
NA	NA	TRBV9	TRBJ1-4	CASSVGQGGTNEKLFF	TGTGCCAGCAGCGTAGGCCAGGGAGGCACTAATGAAAAACTGTTTTTT
TRBD2	NA	TRBV6-5	TRBJ2-4	CASSPSTSGKNIQYF	TGTGCCAGCAGTCCATCGACTAGCGGGAAGAACATTCAGTACTTC
TRBD1	NA	TRBV6-5	TRBJ2-5	CASRQRQGPEQYF	TGTGCCAGCAGGCAGCGACAGGGTCCTGAGCAGTACTTC
NA	NA	TRBV7-2	TRBJ1-2	CASSLEGQPKGYGYTF	TGTGCCAGCAGCCTGGAGGGGCAGCCAAAGGGATATGGCTACACCTTC
NA	NA	TRBV7-3	TRBJ2-3	CASSLSPSDTQYF	TGTGCCAGCAGCTTAAGTCCCTCAGATACGCAGTATTTT
TRBD1	NA	TRBV28	TRBJ1-1	CASSHRGRGNTEAFF	TGTGCCAGCAGTCACAGGGGGCGGGGGAACACTGAAGCTTTCTTT
NA	NA	TRBV9	TRBJ2-1	CASSVGGSTYNEQFF	TGTGCCAGCAGCGTAGGAGGGAGTACCTACAATGAGCAGTTCTTC
NA	NA	TRBV6-5	TRBJ1-4	CASRAYREIGEKLFF	TGTGCCAGCAGGGCCTACAGGGAGATTGGCGAAAAACTGTTTTTT
TRBD2	NA	TRBV7-6	TRBJ2-3	CASSLVAGVITDTQYF	TGTGCCAGCAGCTTAGTAGCGGGGGTTATCACAGATACGCAGTATTTT
TRBD2	NA	TRBV9	TRBJ2-3	CASSVGGGRRTDTQYF	TGTGCCAGCAGCGTAGGAGGCGGGAGGAGGACAGATACGCAGTATTTT
NA	large	TRBV27	TRBJ1-4	CASSLGGVSNEKLFF	TGTGCCAGCAGTTTAGGGGGTGTCTCTAATGAAAAACTGTTTTTT
NA	few	TRBV28	TRBJ1-2	CASSTSGGGYGYTF	TGTGCCAGCAGTACCAGCGGGGGGGGCTATGGCTACACCTTC
NA	NA	TRBV5-1	TRBJ1-2	CASSLDGRDYGYTF	TGCGCCAGCAGCTTGGACGGACGGGACTATGGCTACACCTTC
TRBD1	NA	TRBV28	TRBJ2-5	CASGGQGAETQYF	TGTGCCAGCGGGGGACAGGGGGCGGAGACCCAGTACTTC
TRBD1	NA	TRBV28	TRBJ1-5	CASGRTGLLKSGNQPQHF	TGTGCCAGCGGGAGGACAGGGCTGTTAAAATCGGGCAATCAGCCCCAGCATTTT
TRBD2	NA	TRBV27	TRBJ2-1	CASASGQLAGAYNEQFF	TGTGCCAGCGCTTCAGGGCAACTAGCGGGAGCCTACAATGAGCAGTTCTTC
NA	once	TRBV28	TRBJ1-5	CASREGSAGQPQHF	TGTGCCAGCAGGGAGGGATCGGCCGGTCAGCCCCAGCATTTT
NA	NA	TRBV27	TRBJ1-5	CASSSVNNNQPQHF	TGTGCCAGCAGCTCCGTCAACAACAATCAGCCCCAGCATTTT
NA	few	TRBV5-1	TRBJ1-6	CASSSRGNNSPLHF	TGCGCCAGCAGCTCCAGAGGAAATAATTCACCCCTCCACTTT
NA	NA	TRBV18	TRBJ2-6	CASSPPVAGANVLTF	TGTGCCAGCTCACCACCGGTGGCTGGGGCCAACGTCCTGACTTTC
TRBD2	few	TRBV5-1	TRBJ2-1	CASSLGFLAGGYNEQFF	TGCGCCAGCAGCTTGGGGTTCCTAGCGGGAGGATACAATGAGCAGTTCTTC
TRBD2	NA	TRBV4-3	TRBJ2-1	CASSQAGLAGGADEQFF	TGCGCCAGCAGCCAAGCGGGACTAGCGGGGGGGGCGGATGAGCAGTTCTTC
TRBD2	NA	TRBV18	TRBJ2-4	CASSEGRENIQYF	TGTGCCAGCTCCGAGGGGAGGGAAAACATTCAGTACTTC
NA	NA	TRBV7-9	TRBJ2-3	CASSLGRGSTDTQYF	TGTGCCAGCAGCTTAGGCCGGGGAAGCACAGATACGCAGTATTTT
NA	NA	TRBV4-2	TRBJ2-3	CASSQDFGPATDTQYF	TGTGCCAGCAGCCAAGATTTCGGTCCGGCAACAGATACGCAGTATTTT
TRBD2	NA	TRBV5-1	TRBJ2-3	CASSSGTSGSSTDTQYF	TGCGCCAGCAGCTCAGGGACTAGCGGGAGTTCGACAGATACGCAGTATTTT
TRBD1	NA	TRBV10-1	TRBJ1-1	CASSRTGVAEAFF	TGCGCCAGCAGTCGGACAGGGGTGGCTGAAGCTTTCTTT
NA	NA	TRBV5-1	TRBJ2-2	CASSFPDTGELFF	TGCGCCAGCAGCTTTCCAGACACCGGGGAGCTGTTTTTT
NA	NA	TRBV28	TRBJ1-1	CASSFYNRRNTEAFF	TGTGCCAGCAGTTTCTACAATCGGCGGAACACTGAAGCTTTCTTT
TRBD2	NA	TRBV6-5	TRBJ2-1	CASRGGRASYNEQFF	TGTGCCAGCAGGGGGGGGAGGGCCTCCTACAATGAGCAGTTCTTC
NA	NA	TRBV5-1	TRBJ1-4	CASSLRGSRDEKLFF	TGCGCCAGCAGCTTACGGGGGTCCCGGGATGAAAAACTGTTTTTT
NA	NA	TRBV10-2	TRBJ2-2	CASSESTGELFF	TGCGCCAGCAGTGAGAGCACCGGGGAGCTGTTTTTT
TRBD1	NA	TRBV5-1	TRBJ1-3	CASSSQGQGAGNTIYF	TGCGCCAGCAGCTCCCAGGGACAGGGAGCAGGAAACACCATATATTTT
NA	NA	TRBV10-1	TRBJ1-3	CASKGRSEGCWPLVRGNTIYF	TGCGCCAGCAAGGGCAGGTCCGAGGGGTGCTGGCCGCTGGTGCGTGGAAACACCATATATTTT
NA	NA	TRBV5-1	TRBJ1-4	CASSLTGHDDEKLFF	TGCGCCAGCAGCTTGACGGGACATGACGATGAAAAACTGTTTTTT
TRBD2	once	TRBV6-5	TRBJ2-3	CASSPGLGTDTQYF	TGTGCCAGCAGCCCGGGACTAGGAACAGATACGCAGTATTTT
NA	NA	TRBV4-1	TRBJ2-6	CASSQDYRNLVLTF	TGCGCCAGCAGCCAAGATTACAGAAACTTGGTCCTGACTTTC
NA	few	TRBV7-6	TRBJ2-7	CASSLTRGDEQYF	TGTGCCAGCAGCTTAACGAGAGGGGACGAGCAGTACTTC
NA	NA	TRBV5-1	TRBJ2-5	CASRDNPPETQYF	TGCGCCAGCAGGGACAACCCGCCAGAGACCCAGTACTTC
TRBD2	NA	TRBV19	TRBJ2-3	CASSILLAGDLPDTQYF	TGTGCCAGTAGTATATTGCTAGCGGGAGACCTCCCAGATACGCAGTATTTT
NA	NA	TRBV6-1	TRBJ2-3	CASSGSPGGDTQYF	TGTGCCAGCAGTGGGAGCCCCGGGGGAGATACGCAGTATTTT
NA	NA	TRBV6-1	TRBJ2-7	CASSESGLPYAQYF	TGTGCCAGCAGTGAAAGCGGGCTTCCCTACGCGCAGTACTTC
NA	NA	TRBV28	TRBJ1-3	CASSLLAASGNTIYF	TGTGCCAGCAGTTTATTGGCAGCATCTGGAAACACCATATATTTT
NA	NA	TRBV2	TRBJ2-1	CASSEVRSGEQFF	TGTGCCAGCAGTGAAGTACGTTCGGGCGAGCAGTTCTTC